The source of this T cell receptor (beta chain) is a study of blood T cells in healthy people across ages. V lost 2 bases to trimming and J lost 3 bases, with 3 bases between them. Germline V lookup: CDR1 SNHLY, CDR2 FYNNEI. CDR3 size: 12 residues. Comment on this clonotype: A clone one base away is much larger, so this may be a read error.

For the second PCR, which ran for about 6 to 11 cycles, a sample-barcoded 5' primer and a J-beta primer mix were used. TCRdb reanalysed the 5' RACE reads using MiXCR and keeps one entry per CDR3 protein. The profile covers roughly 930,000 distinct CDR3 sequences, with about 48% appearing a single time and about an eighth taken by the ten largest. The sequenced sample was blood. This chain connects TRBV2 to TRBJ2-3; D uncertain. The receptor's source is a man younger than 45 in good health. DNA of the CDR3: TGTGCCAGCAGTGAAAGGACAGATACGCAGTATTTT. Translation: CASSERTDTQYF.